One and the same sample provided the 2 T cell receptor beta chains below, sequenced in a study of T cell repertoires in cytomegalovirus infection. TCRdb ran MiXCR on the reads and lists one entry per CDR3 protein. The sample has over 100,000 distinct CDR3 sequences, about a tenth seen once. Their antigen targets remain unknown. Input material: PBMCs, sequenced either directly or after in vitro stimulation (not recorded which). These receptors all stem from a human donor in good health (CMV status not recorded). Some clones in this sample may be carry-over from other donors' samples.

The sample holds many counts of this clonotype. The chain joins TRBV28 to TRBJ1-5; weak D call: TRBD1 (6 bases). Trimming removed 6 bases from V and 0 bases from J, with 9 bases in between. CDR1 MDHEN and CDR2 SYDVKM come from the germline V gene. The CDR3 length is 14 residues. The CDR3 loop reads CASRWGASNQPQHF. In DNA form, the CDR3 reads TGTGCCAGCAGGTGGGGGGCTAGCAATCAGCCCCAGCATTTT.

The rearrangement uses TRBV9 and TRBJ1-2, with 7 bases matching TRBD1. Germline CDR1 and CDR2: SGDLS and YYNGEE. The CDR3 is 14 amino acids. V was pared by 3 bases and J by 5 bases, with 7 bases of the junction left unmatched. The CDR3 sequence: CASSGGRGLYGYTF. For the CDR3, the DNA is TGTGCCAGCAGCGGGGGAAGGGGGCTTTATGGCTACACCTTC.